Listed here are 6 T cell receptor beta chains from one sample, sequenced in a study of T cells expressing NK-cell markers. Each CDR3 protein gets one entry in TCRdb, which reprocessed the 5' RACE reads and gives no DNA. The sample data list about 260,000 distinct CDR3 sequences. Input material: blood T cells: a sorted CD56 or NKG2C T cell subset, CD4+ or CD8+ T cells, or bulk PBMC T cells (not recorded which). These receptors all stem from a man between 18 and 29 years old in good health.

V is TRBV7-2 and J is TRBJ1-2; TCRdb gives TRBD1 as the D gene, but with no DNA this cannot be confirmed. This CDR3 region has 15 residues. Germline V CDR1 and CDR2: SGHTA, FQGNSA. CDR3: CASSLGTASSRGYTF.

The gene calls are TRBV7-2 and TRBJ1-1; checking the TCRdb D call of TRBD1 is not possible without DNA. In germline, CDR1 is SGHTA, CDR2 FQGNSA. The CDR3 extends over 16 amino acids. CDR3 sequence: CASSPQGGGWGTEAFF. Combining the CDR3 with reference TRBV7-2 and TRBJ1-1 gives the whole variable domain GAGVSQSPSNKVTEKGKDVELRCDPISGHTALYWYRQSLGQGLEFLIYFQGNSAPDKSGLPSDRFSAERTGGSVSTLTIQRTQQEDSAVYLCASSPQGGGWGTEAFFGQGTRLTVV.

This rearrangement joins TRBV20-1 to TRBJ2-2; TCRdb's D call, TRBD1, is unchecked because there is no DNA. The CDR3 spans 14 residues. Per the germline V gene, CDR1 is DFQATT and CDR2 is SNEGSKA (reference sequence). The CDR3 region is CSARQWGATGELFF.

The chain carries TRBV6-5 and TRBJ1-2; TCRdb designates TRBD1, a call that cannot be tested without DNA. Germline CDR1 reads MNHEY; CDR2 reads SVGAGI. The CDR3 length is 12 residues. The CDR3 loop is CASRVRGAGYTF.

The chain joins TRBV12-3 or TRBV12-4 to TRBJ2-6; the D gene TCRdb calls, TRBD1, cannot be checked with no DNA. The CDR3 is made up of 18 amino acids. The chain's CDR3 is CASSSGTGGSSGANVLTF.

This chain links TRBV10-3 with TRBJ1-1; absent DNA, TCRdb's TRBD1 call cannot be checked. Germline lookup yields CDR1 ENHRY and CDR2 SYGVKD. CDR3 length equals 14 residues. CDR3: CAISGGTVNTEAFF.